Included here is one T cell receptor (beta chain) sequence, with context. Its antigen remains unknown. These data are taken from a study of OX40 agonist ivuxolimab in advanced cancers. Study-level information: Dose-escalation patients were diagnosed with hepatocellular carcinoma, melanoma, renal cell cancer or head and neck cancer. People who had prior anti-PD-1, anti-PD-L1 or anti-CTLA-4 therapy could take part, and under 50% had some. Study results and limitations: Expanded clones tended on average to be more numerous among CD8+ T cells than CD4+. Antigens targeted by the expanded peripheral T cells were not determined.

TCRdb's table, derived via immunoSEQ multiplex PCR, lists solely in-frame clones and lacks some. The sample has some 87,000 clones, around 91% seen once. The V and J ends lost 1 base and 2 bases respectively, with 8 bases between them. The CDR3 sequence is 14 residues long. Germline CDR1 reads SGHTA; CDR2 reads FQGNSA. The sample was CD4+ or CD8+ T cells sorted from blood, taken in a trial of the OX40 agonist ivuxolimab. The genes are TRBV7-2 and TRBJ1-1, with D uncertain. The receptor was derived from an adult with an advanced solid tumor such as melanoma, head and neck, liver or kidney cancer. CDR3 coding DNA: TGTGCCAGCAGCTTAGTCCCAGAAAACACTGAAGCTTTCTTT. It is translated as CASSLVPENTEAFF.